This is a list of T cell receptor beta chains from one sample in a study of blood T cell repertoires in COVID-19. Method: immunoSEQ multiplex PCR; TCRdb's copy keeps in-frame clones and lacks some. Of approximately 270,000 clones in the sample, about 80% are singletons; the top ten hold nearly 9%. The specimen was peripheral blood. These receptors came from a man aged 80 or over with acute or convalescent COVID-19. Both conserved end residues are part of each CDR3. A D gene is named only where the DNA matches it firmly. The listing skips clone size in some rows; elsewhere it reads once, few, many or a size class.

>TRBJ2-1|TRBD2|.|TRBV5-1
CASSLSAGGSSNEQFF
TGCGCCAGCAGCTTAAGTGCGGGGGGCTCATCCAATGAGCAGTTCTTC
>TRBJ1-5|.|.|TRBV7-2
CASSLFSGQPQHF
TGTGCCAGCAGCTTATTCTCGGGACAGCCCCAGCATTTT
>TRBJ1-2|.|.|TRBV18
CASSRSFRQDGYTF
TGTGCCAGCTCGCGCTCGTTTCGCCAGGATGGCTACACCTTC
>TRBJ1-6|TRBD1|.|TRBV7-3
CASSQGQGTPLHF
TGTGCCAGCAGCCAAGGACAGGGAACACCCCTCCACTTT
>TRBJ1-4|.|.|TRBV6-5
CASSSPLGNARMLFF
TGTGCCAGCAGTAGCCCCTTGGGCAATGCTCGAATGCTGTTTTTT
>TRBJ2-2|TRBD2|.|TRBV18
CASSPRKGLAGAITGELFF
TGTGCCAGCTCACCTAGGAAGGGGCTAGCGGGAGCAATCACCGGGGAGCTGTTTTTT
>TRBJ2-7|.|once|TRBV2
CASSQNLQGGEQYF
TGTGCCAGCAGTCAGAATCTACAGGGGGGGGAGCAGTACTTC
>TRBJ2-4|TRBD1|once|TRBV28
CASSPRDRGVQF
TGTGCCAGCAGTCCCCGGGACAGGGGTGTCCAATTC
>TRBJ2-2|.|.|TRBV5-8
CATTRWGELFF
TGTGCCACCACTCGGTGGGGGGAGCTGTTTTTT
>TRBJ1-2|TRBD1|.|TRBV6-5
CASSPGTGGDYGYTF
TGTGCCAGCAGTCCCGGGACAGGGGGAGACTATGGCTACACCTTC
>TRBJ2-2|TRBD1|.|TRBV10-1
CASSPQGIGELFF
TGCGCCAGCAGCCCACAGGGGATTGGGGAGCTGTTTTTT
>TRBJ1-1|.|.|TRBV27
CASSFGRGGTEAFF
TGTGCCAGCAGTTTTGGTCGGGGGGGCACTGAAGCTTTCTTT
>TRBJ2-3|.|.|TRBV2
CASRARLSTDTQYF
TGTGCCAGCAGGGCGAGACTTAGCACAGATACGCAGTATTTT
>TRBJ1-1|TRBD1|.|TRBV6-5
CASSRRQGHTEAFF
TGTGCCAGCAGTCGACGACAGGGGCACACTGAAGCTTTCTTT
>TRBJ2-1|TRBD2|.|TRBV3-1/TRBV3-2
CASSQEGSGGLYEQFF
TGTGCCAGCAGCCAAGAAGGAAGCGGGGGACTGTATGAGCAGTTCTTC
>TRBJ2-1|.|.|TRBV2
CASSAEGSYNEQFF
TGTGCCAGCAGTGCTGAGGGATCCTACAATGAGCAGTTCTTC
>TRBJ1-5|TRBD1|.|TRBV9
CASSAGQGNQPQHF
TGTGCCAGCAGTGCCGGACAGGGCAATCAGCCCCAGCATTTT
>TRBJ1-4|.|.|TRBV5-1
CASSSLQGGFATNEKLFF
TGCGCCAGCAGCTCCCTACAGGGCGGGTTTGCAACTAATGAAAAACTGTTTTTT
>TRBJ1-2|TRBD1|.|TRBV9
CASSVEPGGNYGYTF
TGTGCCAGCAGCGTAGAGCCAGGGGGAAACTATGGCTACACCTTC
>TRBJ2-4|.|once|TRBV7-2
CASSLGGNIQYF
TGTGCCAGCAGCTTAGGAGGAAACATTCAGTACTTC
>TRBJ2-2|TRBD1|.|TRBV6-5
CASRNRGSNTGELFF
TGTGCCAGCAGAAACAGGGGATCGAACACCGGGGAGCTGTTTTTT
>TRBJ2-5|.|.|TRBV3-1/TRBV3-2
CASSQVFGTQYF
TGTGCCAGCAGCCAAGTCTTCGGGACCCAGTACTTC
>TRBJ1-1|.|.|TRBV7-9
CASSPDRLEAFF
TGTGCCAGCAGCCCAGACAGGCTTGAAGCTTTCTTT
>TRBJ1-5|.|.|TRBV5-4
CASSIQGNQPQHF
TGTGCCAGCAGCATCCAGGGTAATCAGCCCCAGCATTTT